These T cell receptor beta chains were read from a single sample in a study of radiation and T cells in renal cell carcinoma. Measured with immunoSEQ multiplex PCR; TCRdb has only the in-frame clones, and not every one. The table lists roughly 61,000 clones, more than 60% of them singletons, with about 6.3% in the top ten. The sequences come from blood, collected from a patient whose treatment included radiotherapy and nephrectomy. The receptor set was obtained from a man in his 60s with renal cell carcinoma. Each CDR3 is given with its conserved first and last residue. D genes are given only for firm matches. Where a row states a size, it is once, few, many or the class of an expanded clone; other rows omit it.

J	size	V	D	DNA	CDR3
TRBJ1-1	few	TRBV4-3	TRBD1	TGCGCCAGCAGCCAAGAAACACAGGGGGCTCAAGCTTTCTTT	CASSQETQGAQAFF
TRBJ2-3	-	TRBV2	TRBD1	TGTGCCAGCAGTGAGGGACAGCGTGCAGATACGCAGTATTTT	CASSEGQRADTQYF
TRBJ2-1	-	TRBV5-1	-	TGCGCCAGCAGCCGGCCGGGAGTCTTGGATGAGCAGTTCTTC	CASSRPGVLDEQFF
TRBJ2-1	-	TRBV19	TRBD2	TGTGCCAGTAGTAGAACTAGCGGGATCCCTGGCTCCTACAATGAGCAGTTCTTC	CASSRTSGIPGSYNEQFF
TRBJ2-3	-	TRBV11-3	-	TGTGCCAGCAGCCGCAACGGACTAACCCCAGATACGCAGTATTTT	CASSRNGLTPDTQYF
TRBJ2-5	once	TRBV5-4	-	TGTGCCAGCAGCTTGGGGGCAGAGACCCAGTACTTC	CASSLGAETQYF
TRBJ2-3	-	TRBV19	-	TGTGCCAGTAGTAGTGGGACGGGGGGCACAGATACGCAGTATTTT	CASSSGTGGTDTQYF
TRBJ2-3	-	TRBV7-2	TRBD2	TGTGCCAGCCTTGCGGGGGGGCCGGCCGATACGCAGTATTTT	CASLAGGPADTQYF
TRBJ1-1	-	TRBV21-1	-	TGTGCCAGCAGCAAGGGAAGGGTCAGGGCGAACACTGAAGCTTTCTTT	CASSKGRVRANTEAFF
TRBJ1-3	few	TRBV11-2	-	TGTGCCAGCAGCTTAGGGGTCGGAAACACCATATATTTT	CASSLGVGNTIYF